Below, 25 T cell receptor beta chains from the same sample are listed, as sequenced in a study of regulatory T cells in long-lasting Graves disease. According to the study, TCR beta libraries were built with iRepertoire HTBI primers and CDR3-region Arm-PCR. Each CDR3 protein gets one entry after TCRdb re-called the multiplex PCR reads with MiXCR. The sample carries under 800,000 distinct CDR3 sequences, about 15% recorded once. Time point indicated: newly diagnosed GD, antithyroid drugs for less than 3 months. PBMC RNA served as the TCR library source. Separately, the same data were catalogued under a study of T cells in Graves' hyperthyroidism and ophthalmopathy.

Sequencing was performed on peripheral blood mononuclear cells (PBMCs), taken at new diagnosis, from a patient treated with antithyroid drugs. The receptor source for this set is a woman aged 25-40 years with Graves disease.

This clonotype was seen only a few times. The chain carries TRBV10-3 and TRBJ2-5; 8 positions match TRBD2. The CDR3 has 16 residues. CDR1 and CDR2 (germline): ENHRY, SYGVKD. The V segment lost 2 bases and the J segment 2 bases; nucleotides outside the gene matches: 7. The CDR3 DNA follows: TGTGCCATCAGTGAGGGAGCGGGAGCAGGACAAGAGACCCAGTACTTC. Its translation: CAISEGAGAGQETQYF.

This clonotype was seen at least ten times. The chain employs TRBV28 and TRBJ2-1; 9 bases map to TRBD2. V dropped 8 bases and J dropped 6; count of bases not matched to a gene: 5. Germline assignment: CDR1 MDHEN and CDR2 SYDVKM. This CDR3 is built from 13 residues. CDR3 coding DNA: TGTGCCAGCCCTAGCGGGAACGGCAATGAGCAGTTCTTC. Protein: CASPSGNGNEQFF.

Comment on this clonotype: Its ends do not fully match the called genes, so a read error is possible. The chain has TRBV19 and TRBJ2-2; tentatively, D is TRBD2 (6 bases). The CDR3 spans 17 residues. The V gene's germline CDR1 is LNHDA and CDR2 SQIVND (reference sequence). In DNA, the CDR3 is TGTGCCAGTAGTCCCACCCGGAGGGCGTCTGAGTCCGGGGAGCTGTCTTTT. It translates to CASSPTRRASESGELSF.

This clonotype was picked up a small number of times. The chain has TRBV6-4 and TRBJ1-2, with D perhaps TRBD1 (5 bases). Germline-derived CDR1 and CDR2 are MRHNA and SNTAGT. V was shortened by 2 bases and J by 8 bases, with 18 bases between the two germline ends. The CDR3 has 15 residues. The CDR3 sequence is CASSDGLGGLGGYTF. The CDR3 DNA reads as TGTGCCAGCAGTGACGGTTTGGGGGGACTCGGGGGCTACACCTTC.

This chain uses TRBV29-1 with TRBJ1-2; unclear D gene. This CDR3 has 13 residues. Germline V lookup: CDR1 SQVTM, CDR2 ANQGSEA. V dropped 7 bases and J dropped 4 bases, with 16 bases sitting between them. For the CDR3, the DNA is TGCAGCGCCGCTCAGTTGGAAGCCTATGGCTACACCTTC. The encoded protein is CSAAQLEAYGYTF.

J is TRBJ1-1 and V is TRBV7-9, with D unclear. Germline CDR1 is SEHNR and CDR2 is FQNEAQ (reference sequence). CDR3 length equals 15 residues. V was shortened by 3 bases and J by 7 bases, with 18 bases between the two germline ends. CDR3 bases: TGTGCCAGCAGCTTCTCCTTACTGGGGATGGTTGAAGCTTTCTTT. Encoded protein: CASSFSLLGMVEAFF.

This clonotype came up many times. This chain connects TRBV2 to TRBJ2-7; 9 positions match TRBD2. The J segment lost 5 bases and the V segment lost 2 bases, leaving 7 bases of the junction unmatched. In germline, CDR1 is SNHLY, CDR2 FYNNEI. The CDR3 covers 15 residues. The CDR3 sequence is CASSESGRPTHEQYF. In nucleotides, the CDR3 is TGTGCCAGCAGTGAAAGCGGGAGGCCTACCCACGAGCAGTACTTC. The complete variable domain, with remaining parts taken from reference TRBV2 and TRBJ2-7, reads EPEVTQTPSHQVTQMGQEVILRCVPISNHLYFYWYRQILGQKVEFLVSFYNNEISEKSEIFDDQFSVERPDGSNFTLKIRSTKLEDSAMYFCASSESGRPTHEQYFGPGTRLTVT.

This clonotype has just a few counts. The chain couples TRBV6-1 to TRBJ2-7, with TRBD1 matching over 10 bases. CDR3 length: 15 residues. The germline CDR1 and CDR2 sequences are MNHNS and SASEGT. V was pared by 4 bases and J by 5 bases, with 8 bases of the junction left unmatched. The CDR3 nucleotides are TGTGCCAGCAGTGTTTTAAGGACAGGGGGAGACGAGCAGTACTTC. Protein: CASSVLRTGGDEQYF.

The chain couples TRBV11-2 to TRBJ1-4, with D uncertain. The CDR3 is made up of 15 amino acids. Germline assignment: CDR1 SGHAT and CDR2 FQNNGV. V dropped 5 bases and J dropped 4 bases, with 14 bases sitting between them. CDR3 residues: CASSTVSGRNEKLFF. The CDR3, as DNA: TGTGCCAGCAGCACCGTTTCCGGCCGTAATGAAAAACTGTTTTTT.

This clonotype was counted a few times. This chain connects TRBV20-1 to TRBJ2-1, with D unclear. This CDR3 comprises 13 residues. Trimming stripped 5 bases from V and 6 bases from J, with 14 bases between. Germline loops: CDR1 DFQATT, CDR2 SNEGSKA (reference sequence). In DNA form, the CDR3 reads TGCAGTGCTCTAACCCGAGATTTCAATGAGCAGTTCTTC. Translation: CSALTRDFNEQFF.

There are many counts of this clonotype. The V gene is TRBV2, the J gene TRBJ2-5, with no clear D. CDR1 is SNHLY and CDR2 is FYNNEI in the germline V gene. Trimming pared 7 bases from V and 5 bases from J, leaving 17 bases between. This CDR3 contains 14 residues. DNA of the CDR3: TGTGCCAGCAATCCAGGTGGGGTCTCGGAGACCCAGTACTTC. It codes for CASNPGGVSETQYF.

Comments on this clonotype: This may be a read error, as it is one base from a much larger clone. This sequence joins TRBV24-1 and TRBJ2-2; D tentatively fits TRBD1 or TRBD2 (6 bases each). CDR3 size: 12 residues. Germline V lookup: CDR1 KGHDR, CDR2 SFDVKD. V gave up 8 bases and J gave up 7 bases, with 10 bases separating them. CDR3 in amino acids: CATKGGSGELFF. The CDR3 region has the DNA TGTGCCACCAAGGGGGGAAGCGGGGAGCTGTTTTTT.

This clonotype occurred many times. This chain joins TRBV20-1 and TRBJ2-3; 7 bases fit TRBD2. Germline loops: CDR1 DFQATT, CDR2 SNEGSKA (reference sequence). CDR3 length equals 14 residues. The J segment lost 0 bases and the V segment lost 4 bases, leaving 4 bases of the junction unmatched. In DNA form, the CDR3 reads TGCAGTGCTAAAGTGGGAGGGAGCACAGATACGCAGTATTTT. Its translation: CSAKVGGSTDTQYF.

This sequence joins TRBV20-1 and TRBJ2-7; 10 nucleotides agree with TRBD2. Germline V gives CDR1 DFQATT, CDR2 SNEGSKA (reference sequence). CDR3 size: 16 residues. The V gene end was trimmed by 0 bases and the J gene end by 3 bases; junction bases not matched to a gene: 8. The CDR3 nucleotides read TGCAGTGCTAGAGATACCAAACTAGCGGGGATCTACGAGCAGTACTTC. It encodes CSARDTKLAGIYEQYF.

This clonotype was found many times. This chain connects TRBV29-1 to TRBJ2-7, with D possibly TRBD1 on 5 matching bases. Germline CDR1 reads SQVTM; CDR2 reads ANQGSEA. V lost 6 bases and J 3 bases, leaving 12 bases between the germline ends. The CDR3 has 12 residues. The CDR3 region has the DNA TGCAGCGTGAAGGATAGGGGCTACGAGCAGTACTTC. Amino acid sequence: CSVKDRGYEQYF.

This clonotype was counted ten times or more. The chain employs TRBV6-1 and TRBJ2-2, with D unresolved. The CDR3 is made up of 15 amino acids. CDR1 is MNHNS and CDR2 is SASEGT in the germline V gene. Between the trimmed V and J ends, which lost 2 bases and 5 bases, there was a span of 12 bases. DNA for the CDR3: TGTGCCAGCAGTGAATTGGGTTCGGCGACCGGGGAGCTGTTTTTT. It translates to CASSELGSATGELFF.

This clonotype was counted at least ten times. The V gene is TRBV12-3 or TRBV12-4, the J gene TRBJ2-1; 7 nucleotides line up with TRBD1. This CDR3 region has 20 residues. J lost 5 bases, V lost 1 base, and 20 bases had no gene match. The CDR3: CASSLGATGLTRRLNNEQFF. CDR3 in DNA: TGTGCCAGCAGTTTAGGGGCGACAGGGCTAACGAGGCGGTTAAACAATGAGCAGTTCTTC.

The rearrangement joins TRBV19 to TRBJ2-7; possible D gene TRBD1, 5 bases. V lost 7 bases and J lost 2, with 15 bases in between. The CDR3 runs to 14 residues. Germline V gene sequence: CDR1 LNHDA, CDR2 SQIVND (reference sequence). The CDR3 loop reads CASTETAWTYEQYF. The DNA for the CDR3 is TGTGCCAGTACTGAGACAGCCTGGACCTACGAGCAGTACTTC.

This clonotype was observed at least ten times. The rearrangement links TRBV5-5 to TRBJ1-5; D is unresolved. Germline values: CDR1 SGHKS, CDR2 YYEKEE (reference sequence). Trimming cost V 4 bases and J 3 bases, with 11 bases left between them. CDR3 length equals 14 residues. The CDR3 DNA follows: TGTGCCAGCAGCCCCGAGGGCCACAATCAGCCCCAGCATTTT. This gives the protein CASSPEGHNQPQHF.

There are a few counts of this clonotype. J is TRBJ1-5 and V is TRBV15, with 7 bases identical to TRBD1. CDR1 and CDR2 (germline): LNHNV, YYDKDF (reference sequence). V lost 8 bases and J lost 2; bases outside the gene matches: 12. The CDR3 consists of 16 residues. CDR3 sequence (DNA): TGTGCCACCGTCGGGACAGCGGGGGGAGGCAATCAGCCCCAGCATTTT. Translating it yields CATVGTAGGGNQPQHF.

This clonotype was seen only a few times. The junction differs from germline at one of its ends, possibly a read error. The chain has TRBV12-3 or TRBV12-4 and TRBJ2-1; D possibly corresponds to TRBD2 (6 bases). The CDR3 totals 15 residues. The CDR3 DNA reads TGTGCCACCAGTGATTTCGGGGGTGGCTACAATGAGCAGTTCTTC. Encoded protein: CATSDFGGGYNEQFF.

The chain joins TRBV7-9 to TRBJ1-1; D ambiguous. V was cut by 4 bases and J by 8 bases, with 14 bases left in between. This CDR3 contains 13 residues. Germline V gene data show CDR1 as SEHNR and CDR2 as FQNEAQ (reference sequence). In nucleotides, the CDR3 is TGTGCCAGCAGCTCGAGTCGGACGAGCGAAGCTTTCTTT. Translating it yields CASSSSRTSEAFF. Looking up the rest from reference TRBV7-9 and TRBJ1-1 gives the full variable domain: DTGVSQNPRHKITKRGQNVTFRCDPISEHNRLYWYRQTLGQGPEFLTYFQNEAQLEKSRLLSDRFSAERPKGSFSTLEIQRTEQGDSAMYLCASSSSRTSEAFFGQGTRLTVV.

This clonotype was recorded many times. The CDR3 spells CSVVRGKPETQYF. CDR3 sequence (DNA): TGCAGCGTTGTGCGCGGAAAACCCGAGACCCAGTACTTC. J is TRBJ2-5 and V is TRBV29-1; D ambiguous. The ends were cut back, 4 bases at V and 5 bases at J, with 14 bases in the middle. The CDR3 contains 13 residues. From germline, CDR1 is SQVTM and CDR2 ANQGSEA. The full variable domain, with the rest looked up from reference TRBV29-1 and TRBJ2-5, is SAVISQKPSRDICQRGTSLTIQCQVDSQVTMMFWYRQQPGQSLTLIATANQGSEATYESGFVIDKFPISRPNLTFSTLTVSNMSPEDSSIYLCSVVRGKPETQYFGPGTRLLVL.

This clonotype turned up a few times. The rearrangement joins TRBV6-2 or TRBV6-3 to TRBJ2-5; a weak D match, TRBD1 (6 bases). Trimming took 2 bases from V and 9 from J, leaving 19 bases between them. The CDR3 length is 15 residues. Germline loops: CDR1 MNHEY, CDR2 SVGEGT. CDR3 residues: CASSYTGTALGAQYF. In nucleotides, the CDR3 is TGTGCCAGCAGTTACACAGGGACGGCTTTAGGTGCCCAGTACTTC.

The V and J genes are TRBV18 and TRBJ1-2; D is perhaps TRBD1 (6 bases). Germline V lookup: CDR1 KGHSH, CDR2 LQKENI. V shed 5 bases and J shed 5 bases, with 12 bases lying between them. This CDR3 is built from 13 residues. The CDR3 region is CASSDTGKYGYTF. The CDR3 DNA follows: TGTGCCAGCTCAGATACAGGGAAATATGGCTACACCTTC. Drawing the rest from reference TRBV18 and TRBJ1-2, the complete variable domain is NAGVMQNPRHLVRRRGQEARLRCSPMKGHSHVYWYRQLPEEGLKFMVYLQKENIIDESGMPKERFSAEFPKEGPSILRIQQVVRGDSAAYFCASSDTGKYGYTFGSGTRLTVV.